Below are 6 T cell receptor beta chains sequenced from a single sample in a study of CD8 T cells in ankylosing spondylitis. TCRdb re-called the 5' RACE reads through MiXCR, storing one row per CDR3 protein. The table records hundreds of thousands of distinct CDR3 sequences, around 20% of them present only once. Sequenced material: blood, either unsorted or a sorted T cell fraction (not recorded which). The source of these receptors is a male donor with ankylosing spondylitis or in good health (not recorded which).

This sequence joins TRBV25-1 and TRBJ2-1; 8 nucleotides align to TRBD1. Losses at the gene ends were 4 bases for V and 6 bases for J; bases not matched to a gene: 11. Germline assignment: CDR1 MGHDK and CDR2 SYGVNS. There are 16 residues in the CDR3. CDR3 nucleotide sequence: TGTGCCAGCAGTGTCAGACAGGGGTCACACACCAATGAGCAGTTCTTC. It codes for CASSVRQGSHTNEQFF.

To note about this clonotype: This may come from a read error, since a much larger clone is one base off. The CDR3 protein is CASSLGQGGNTGGLFF. The CDR3 DNA sequence: TGTGCCAGCAGCTTAGGTCAGGGAGGAAACACCGGGGGGCTGTTTTTT. V gene TRBV11-2 combines with J gene TRBJ2-2, with D possibly being TRBD2 (6 bases). This CDR3 is built from 16 residues. The germline gives CDR1 SGHAT, CDR2 FQNNGV.

The chain uses TRBV10-3 and TRBJ1-5; 7 positions agree with TRBD1. Germline V CDR1 and CDR2: ENHRY, SYGVKD. The CDR3 consists of 17 residues. V dropped 5 bases and J dropped 0; count of bases not matched to a gene: 10. CDR3 DNA sequence: TGTGCCATCAGTCCGGGACAGTCCCTCTATAGCAATCAGCCCCAGCATTTT. Amino acids: CAISPGQSLYSNQPQHF.

The genes are TRBV6-1 and TRBJ2-1; D uncertain. In germline, CDR1 is MNHNS, CDR2 SASEGT. Trimming stripped 5 bases from V and 5 bases from J, with 13 bases between. The CDR3 spans 14 residues. CDR3 DNA sequence: TGTGCCAGCAGTCCACAGAGTGTCAACAATGAGCAGTTCTTC. It specifies CASSPQSVNNEQFF.

This clonotype has a handful of counts. The chain has TRBV12-3 or TRBV12-4 and TRBJ1-2, with TRBD1 identical over 8 bases. The CDR3 extends over 14 amino acids. V trimming: 4 bases; J trimming: 5 bases; junction bases outside the gene matches: 6. CDR3 amino acids: CASSSDRGEYGYTF. The CDR3 DNA reads as TGTGCCAGCAGTTCTGACAGGGGCGAGTATGGCTACACCTTC.

This clonotype appeared a few times. The chain couples TRBV5-1 to TRBJ2-2; 11 bases match TRBD2. J gave up 2 bases and V 7 bases, and 7 bases lay outside the gene matches. This CDR3 has 16 amino acids. Germline assignment: CDR1 SGHRS and CDR2 YFSETQ. The CDR3 is CASLPLAGDNTGELFF. The DNA for the CDR3 is TGCGCCAGCCTCCCACTAGCGGGAGATAACACCGGGGAGCTGTTTTTT.